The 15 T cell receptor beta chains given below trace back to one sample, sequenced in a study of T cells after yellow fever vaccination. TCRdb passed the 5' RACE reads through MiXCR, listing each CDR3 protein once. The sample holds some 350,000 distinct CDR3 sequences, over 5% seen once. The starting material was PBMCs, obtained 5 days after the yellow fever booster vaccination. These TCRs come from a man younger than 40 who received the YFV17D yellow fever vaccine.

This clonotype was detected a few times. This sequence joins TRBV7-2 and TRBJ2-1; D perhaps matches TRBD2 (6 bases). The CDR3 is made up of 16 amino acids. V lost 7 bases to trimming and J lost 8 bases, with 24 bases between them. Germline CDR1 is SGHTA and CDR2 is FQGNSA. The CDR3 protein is CASTQTSGTPGYEQFF. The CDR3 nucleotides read TGTGCCAGCACCCAGACGTCCGGGACTCCGGGGTATGAGCAGTTCTTC.

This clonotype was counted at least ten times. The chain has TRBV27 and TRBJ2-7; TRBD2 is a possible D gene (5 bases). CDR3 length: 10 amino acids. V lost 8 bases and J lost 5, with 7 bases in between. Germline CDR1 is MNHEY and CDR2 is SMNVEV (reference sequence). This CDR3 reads CASLSDEQYF. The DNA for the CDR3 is TGTGCCAGCCTTAGCGACGAGCAGTACTTC.

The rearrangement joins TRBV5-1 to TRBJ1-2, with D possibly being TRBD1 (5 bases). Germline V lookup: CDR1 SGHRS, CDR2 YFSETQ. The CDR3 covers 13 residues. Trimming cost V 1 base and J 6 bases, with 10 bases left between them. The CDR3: CASSLNLGDGYTF. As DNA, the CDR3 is TGCGCCAGCAGCTTGAACTTGGGGGATGGCTACACCTTC.

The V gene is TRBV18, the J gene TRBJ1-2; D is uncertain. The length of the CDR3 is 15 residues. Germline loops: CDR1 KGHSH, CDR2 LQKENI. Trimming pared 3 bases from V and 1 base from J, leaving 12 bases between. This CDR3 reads CASSPPGRDNYGYTF. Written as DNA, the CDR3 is TGTGCCAGCTCACCCCCGGGAAGGGATAACTATGGCTACACCTTC.

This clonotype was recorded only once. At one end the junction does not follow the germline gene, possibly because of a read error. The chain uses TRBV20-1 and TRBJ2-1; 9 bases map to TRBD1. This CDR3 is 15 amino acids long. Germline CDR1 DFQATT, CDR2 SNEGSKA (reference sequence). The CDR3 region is CCARDSGTGSNEQFF. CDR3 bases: TGCTGTGCTAGAGATTCTGGGACAGGGTCAAATGAGCAGTTCTTC.

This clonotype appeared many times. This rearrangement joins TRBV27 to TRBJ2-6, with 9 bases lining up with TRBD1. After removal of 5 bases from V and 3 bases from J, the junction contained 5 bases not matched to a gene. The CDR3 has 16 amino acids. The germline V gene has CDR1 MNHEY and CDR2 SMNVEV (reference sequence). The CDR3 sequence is CASSPPTGGGANVLTF. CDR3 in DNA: TGTGCCAGCAGTCCCCCGACAGGGGGTGGGGCCAACGTCCTGACTTTC. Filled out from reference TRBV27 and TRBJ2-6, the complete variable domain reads EAQVTQNPRYLITVTGKKLTVTCSQNMNHEYMSWYRQDPGLGLRQIYYSMNVEVTDKGDVPEGYKVSRKEKRNFPLILESPSPNQTSLYFCASSPPTGGGANVLTFGAGSRLTVL.

The CDR3 sequence is CASSFGQASTDTQYF. The CDR3 DNA reads as TGTGCCAGCAGCTTCGGACAGGCTAGCACAGATACGCAGTATTTT. The rearrangement joins TRBV7-9 to TRBJ2-3, with TRBD1 matching 7 bases. The ends lost 3 bases at V and 0 bases at J; junction bases unmatched: 3. This CDR3 is built from 15 residues. Germline V gene sequence: CDR1 SEHNR, CDR2 FQNEAQ (reference sequence). Full variable domain (missing parts from reference TRBV7-9 and TRBJ2-3): DTGVSQNPRHKITKRGQNVTFRCDPISEHNRLYWYRQTLGQGPEFLTYFQNEAQLEKSRLLSDRFSAERPKGSFSTLEIQRTEQGDSAMYLCASSFGQASTDTQYFGPGTRLTVL.

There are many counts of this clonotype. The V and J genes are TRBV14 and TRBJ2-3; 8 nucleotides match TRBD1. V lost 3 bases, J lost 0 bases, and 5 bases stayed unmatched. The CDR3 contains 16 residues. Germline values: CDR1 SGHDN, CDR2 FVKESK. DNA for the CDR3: TGTGCCAGCAGCCATACAGGGGGACTTAGCACAGATACGCAGTATTTT. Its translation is CASSHTGGLSTDTQYF.

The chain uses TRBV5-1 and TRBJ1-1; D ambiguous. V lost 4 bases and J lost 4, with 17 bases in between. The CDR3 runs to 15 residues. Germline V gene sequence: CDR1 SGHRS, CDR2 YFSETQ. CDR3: CASSPRGKGATEAFF. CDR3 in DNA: TGCGCCAGCAGCCCCCGGGGAAAGGGAGCCACTGAAGCTTTCTTT.

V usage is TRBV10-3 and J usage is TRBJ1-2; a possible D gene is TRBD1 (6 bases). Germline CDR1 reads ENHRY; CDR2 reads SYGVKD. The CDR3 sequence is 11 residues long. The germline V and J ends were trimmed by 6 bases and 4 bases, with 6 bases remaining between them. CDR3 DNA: TGTGCCATCAGGGACAGCTATGGCTACACCTTC. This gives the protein CAIRDSYGYTF.

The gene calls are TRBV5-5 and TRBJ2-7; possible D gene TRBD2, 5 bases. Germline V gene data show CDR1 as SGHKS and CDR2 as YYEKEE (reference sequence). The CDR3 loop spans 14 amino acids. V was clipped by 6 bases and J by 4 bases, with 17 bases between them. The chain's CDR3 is CASMPGIHAYEQYF. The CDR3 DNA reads TGTGCCAGCATGCCCGGGATTCACGCGTACGAGCAGTACTTC.

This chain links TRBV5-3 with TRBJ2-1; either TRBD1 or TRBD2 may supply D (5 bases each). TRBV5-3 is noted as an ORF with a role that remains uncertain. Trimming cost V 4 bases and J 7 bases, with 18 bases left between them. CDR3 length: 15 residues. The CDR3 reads CARSPGQGCENEQFF. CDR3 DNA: TGTGCCAGAAGCCCGGGGCAGGGATGTGAGAATGAGCAGTTCTTC.

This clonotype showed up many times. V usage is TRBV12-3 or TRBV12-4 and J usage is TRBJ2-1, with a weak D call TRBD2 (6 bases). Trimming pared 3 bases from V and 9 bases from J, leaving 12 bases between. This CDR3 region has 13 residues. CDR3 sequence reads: CASSFTSRTEQFF. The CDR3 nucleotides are TGTGCCAGCAGTTTTACTAGCCGGACTGAGCAGTTCTTC.

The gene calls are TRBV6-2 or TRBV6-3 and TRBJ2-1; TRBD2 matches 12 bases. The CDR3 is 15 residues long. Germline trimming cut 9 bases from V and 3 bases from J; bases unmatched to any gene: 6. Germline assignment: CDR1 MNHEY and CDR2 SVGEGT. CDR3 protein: CARRELAGGYNEQFF. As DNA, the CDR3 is TGTGCCAGAAGAGAACTAGCGGGAGGCTACAATGAGCAGTTCTTC.

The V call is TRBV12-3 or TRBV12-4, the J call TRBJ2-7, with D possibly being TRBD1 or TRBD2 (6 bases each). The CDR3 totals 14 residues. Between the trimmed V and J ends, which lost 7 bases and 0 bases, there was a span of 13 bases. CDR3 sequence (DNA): TGTGCCAGCACCCAGGGGACTTTCTCCTACGAGCAGTACTTC. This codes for CASTQGTFSYEQYF.